Listed below are T cell receptor beta chains from one sample, sequenced in a study of T cell repertoires and HLA-DP antigens. Antigens of these TCRs are unknown. Method: immunoSEQ multiplex PCR; TCRdb's copy keeps in-frame clones and lacks some. The sample lists about 73,000 clones, over 75% seen once, with roughly 1.6% in the top ten. The sample was CD4+ T cells from PBMCs. These receptors all stem from a man between 60 and 75 years old in good health and CMV-seronegative. Both conserved end residues are part of each CDR3. D genes are given only for firm matches. Part of the rows lack a size; the others show once, few, many or a class for expanded clones.

V	J	D	size	CDR3	DNA
TRBV30	TRBJ2-7	TRBD1	-	CAWRGDRGPQQYF	TGTGCCTGGAGGGGGGACAGGGGGCCACAGCAGTACTTC
TRBV29-1	TRBJ1-4	-	-	CSVAMIRNEKLFF	TGCAGCGTGGCGATGATTCGTAATGAAAAACTGTTTTTT
TRBV7-2	TRBJ2-2	-	once	CASRRSRQTANTGELFF	TGTGCCAGCAGACGAAGCCGACAGACAGCGAACACCGGGGAGCTGTTTTTT
TRBV18	TRBJ1-4	TRBD1	-	CASSPGQDNEKLFF	TGTGCCAGCTCACCTGGACAGGATAATGAAAAACTGTTTTTT
TRBV5-4	TRBJ2-1	-	-	CASSLGTSRYNEQFF	TGTGCCAGCAGCTTGGGTACTAGCAGGTACAATGAGCAGTTCTTC
TRBV9	TRBJ1-2	-	-	CASSLGGLNYGYTF	TGTGCCAGCAGCCTGGGCGGCCTTAACTATGGCTACACCTTC
TRBV7-2	TRBJ2-1	-	-	CASSLMQLNEQFF	TGTGCCAGCAGCTTAATGCAGCTCAATGAGCAGTTCTTC
TRBV7-6	TRBJ1-1	-	once	CASSPTAGTEAFF	TGTGCCAGCAGCCCAACAGCCGGGACTGAAGCTTTCTTT
TRBV13	TRBJ2-4	-	-	CASSFGTGNIQYF	TGTGCCAGCAGCTTTGGCACGGGCAACATTCAGTACTTC
TRBV27	TRBJ2-2	TRBD2	once	CASSSTTSGRLGELFF	TGTGCCAGCAGTTCGACGACTAGCGGGAGACTCGGGGAGCTGTTTTTT
TRBV4-2	TRBJ1-5	-	-	CASSAYRASNQPQHF	TGTGCCAGCAGCGCCTACAGGGCGAGCAATCAGCCCCAGCATTTT
TRBV7-9	TRBJ2-1	-	-	CASSTRQPEYNEQFF	TGTGCCAGCAGCACACGACAGCCAGAATACAATGAGCAGTTCTTC
TRBV11-1	TRBJ2-5	-	-	CASSLAVGRQETQYF	TGTGCCAGCAGCTTAGCGGTAGGGCGGCAAGAGACCCAGTACTTC
TRBV18	TRBJ1-6	-	-	CASRTDNSPLHF	TGTGCCAGCCGAACAGATAATTCACCCCTCCACTTT
TRBV28	TRBJ1-6	-	few	CASSFSRGFGSYNSPLHF	TGTGCCAGCAGTTTCTCTCGGGGATTCGGGTCCTATAATTCACCCCTCCACTTT
TRBV5-5	TRBJ2-5	-	-	CASSQDHQETQYF	TGCGCCAGCAGCCAAGATCACCAAGAGACCCAGTACTTC
TRBV5-1	TRBJ1-4	-	-	CASSLEPGSGANEKLFF	TGCGCCAGCAGCTTGGAGCCGGGGAGTGGAGCTAATGAAAAACTGTTTTTT
TRBV7-6	TRBJ2-7	TRBD1	-	CASSLDRGTYEQYF	TGTGCCAGCAGCCTGGACAGGGGTACCTACGAGCAGTACTTC
TRBV18	TRBJ1-5	-	once	CASSRAGDNQPQHF	TGTGCCAGCTCACGGGCAGGGGACAATCAGCCCCAGCATTTT
TRBV5-8	TRBJ1-5	-	-	CASSLEVNQPQHF	TGTGCCAGCAGCTTGGAAGTAAATCAGCCCCAGCATTTT
TRBV7-9	TRBJ2-6	TRBD1	-	CASSSLGGQGYGANVLTF	TGTGCCAGCAGCTCCCTGGGAGGACAGGGGTATGGGGCCAACGTCCTGACTTTC
TRBV4-3	TRBJ1-1	-	once	CASSRGGWNTEAFF	TGCGCCAGCAGCCGGGGGGGCTGGAACACTGAAGCTTTCTTT